Below are 2 T cell receptor beta chains sequenced from a single sample in a study of graft-versus-host responses after intestinal transplantation. This table comes from immunoSEQ multiplex PCR, and its TCRdb copy is limited to in-frame clones, with some not included. The sample holds fewer than 25,000 clones, approximately 60% seen once. The material sequenced was alloreactive CD4+ T cells from a mixed lymphocyte reaction culture, taken before intestinal transplant. Subset meaning: CFSE-low proliferating T cells sorted from roughly six-day pre-transplant mixed lymphocyte reaction (GvH or HvG direction). Receptor source: a human patient who received an intestinal transplant.

The chain joins TRBV11-2 to TRBJ2-1; D perhaps matches TRBD2 (6 bases). Looked up from germline, CDR1 is SGHAT and CDR2 is FQNNGV. The length of the CDR3 is 16 residues. Trimming removed 1 base at V and 4 bases at J, with 14 bases between. As DNA, the CDR3 is TGTGCCAGCAGCTTAGTAGGGATAGCGGTATACAATGAGCAGTTCTTC. This encodes CASSLVGIAVYNEQFF.

CDR3 sequence: CASSSLSDRVSNQPQHF. DNA of the CDR3: TGTGCCAGCAGCTCTTTATCCGACAGGGTAAGCAATCAGCCCCAGCATTTT. The chain is built from TRBV27 and TRBJ1-5, with 7 bases aligning to TRBD1. The germline gives CDR1 MNHEY, CDR2 SMNVEV (reference sequence). The CDR3 runs to 17 residues. V shed 6 bases, J shed 1 base, and the junction held 12 bases outside the gene matches.